The 9 T cell receptor beta chains presented below share a single source sample, sequenced in a study of OX40 agonist ivuxolimab in advanced cancers. The table came from immunoSEQ multiplex PCR; TCRdb's copy has only in-frame clones and leaves some out. Of 20,000 to 25,000 clones in the sample, 70% to 85% were seen once. The specimen was CD4+ or CD8+ T cells sorted from blood, collected in a trial of the OX40 agonist ivuxolimab. The receptors stem from an adult with an advanced solid tumor such as melanoma, head and neck, liver or kidney cancer.

The chain carries TRBV6-4 and TRBJ2-7; D is unclear. Germline assignment: CDR1 MRHNA and CDR2 SNTAGT. This CDR3 spans 11 amino acids. Deletions cut 0 bases from V and 7 bases from J, with 4 bases between. CDR3 sequence (DNA): TGTGCCAGCAGTGACTCTTGGGAGCAGTACTTC. This codes for CASSDSWEQYF.

CDR3 residues: CASSLFEGADTQYF. In nucleotides, the CDR3 is TGTGCCAGCAGTTTATTCGAAGGAGCAGATACGCAGTATTTT. The J gene is TRBJ2-3, the V gene TRBV6-6, with D unclear. Trimming stripped 4 bases from V and 4 bases from J, with 12 bases between. Germline-derived CDR1 and CDR2 are MNHNY and SVGAGI (reference sequence). The CDR3 covers 14 residues.

CDR3 region: CAWSPTEKPSGNTIYF. The CDR3 bases are TGTGCCTGGAGCCCTACGGAGAAACCCTCTGGAAACACCATATATTTT. The J gene is TRBJ1-3, the V gene TRBV30; the D is unclear. The CDR3 loop spans 16 amino acids. CDR1 and CDR2 (germline): GTSNPN, SVGIG (reference sequence). The V gene lost 3 bases and the J gene lost 0 bases, with 15 bases spanning the gap.

The chain uses TRBV5-6 and TRBJ2-7, with D possibly TRBD1 on 6 matching bases. V lost 1 base to trimming and J lost 3 bases, with 14 bases between them. The CDR3 spans 15 residues. Germline CDR1 is SGHDT and CDR2 is YYEEEE. The CDR3 nucleotides read TGTGCCAGCAGCTTGTGGGCTGGCAGGGGCTACGAGCAGTACTTC. Its protein product is CASSLWAGRGYEQYF.

The rearrangement uses TRBV29-1 and TRBJ2-7, with D possibly being TRBD1 (7 bases). The CDR3 consists of 14 residues. Trimming left V 1 base short and J 4 bases short, with 14 bases between. The germline CDR1 and CDR2 sequences are SQVTM and ANQGSEA. The CDR3 spells CSVEGQGGTYEQYF. The CDR3 nucleotides are TGCAGCGTTGAAGGGCAGGGGGGCACTTACGAGCAGTACTTC.

This chain connects TRBV5-1 to TRBJ2-1, with a tentative D call TRBD2 (5 bases). This CDR3 is built from 15 residues. CDR1 and CDR2 (germline): SGHRS, YFSETQ. V gave up 1 base and J gave up 0 bases, with 8 bases separating them. The CDR3 protein is CASSLSGVSYNEQFF. In DNA, the CDR3 is TGCGCCAGCAGCTTGTCCGGGGTCTCCTACAATGAGCAGTTCTTC.

V and J are TRBV2 and TRBJ2-1; D gene unclear. V was clipped by 8 bases and J by 3 bases, with 20 bases between them. The CDR3 extends over 16 amino acids. The germline V gene encodes CDR1 SNHLY and CDR2 FYNNEI. The CDR3 region is CASLNAGRTHYNEQFF. CDR3 nucleotide sequence: TGTGCCAGCTTAAACGCTGGGCGAACCCACTACAATGAGCAGTTCTTC.

The chain has TRBV7-6 and TRBJ2-7; TRBD1 aligns across 7 bases. Trimming removed 4 bases from V and 3 bases from J; junction bases left unmatched: 3. Germline assignment: CDR1 SGHVS and CDR2 FNYEAQ. There are 13 residues in the CDR3. The CDR3 DNA follows: TGTGCCAGCAGCTCACAGGGGTTCTACGAGCAGTACTTC. Residues: CASSSQGFYEQYF. The variable domain in full, with the rest retrieved from reference TRBV7-6 and TRBJ2-7, is GAGVSQSPRYKVTKRGQDVALRCDPISGHVSLYWYRQALGQGPEFLTYFNYEAQQDKSGLPNDRFSAERPEGSISTLTIQRTEQRDSAMYRCASSSQGFYEQYFGPGTRLTVT.

This clone was counted a single time. The CDR3 bases are TGCGCCAGCAGCTTGGACGGGGCTGGCGGCTACACCTTC. Its translation is CASSLDGAGGYTF. The chain carries TRBV5-1 and TRBJ1-2, with D possibly TRBD1 on 5 matching bases. The V end lost 0 bases, the J end lost 8 bases, and 11 bases lay between the germline ends. CDR1 is SGHRS, CDR2 YFSETQ, per germline. This CDR3 is 13 amino acids long.